A single sample gave rise to the 10 T cell receptor beta chains below, sequenced in a study of cytomegalovirus exposure and HLA in healthy donors. It was with 60 Vbeta and 13 Jbeta primers that the PCR ran. Clones were read by immunoSEQ multiplex PCR, and TCRdb kept only the in-frame ones, dropping some. The sample yields roughly 100,000 clones, less than 85% seen once. The sample taken for sequencing was PBMCs. Receptors originate from a man aged 30 to 39 in good health and CMV-seropositive.

The rearrangement links TRBV9 to TRBJ1-1, with 8 bases matching TRBD1. The J segment lost 11 bases and the V segment lost 5 bases, leaving 14 bases of the junction unmatched. Germline V lookup: CDR1 SGDLS, CDR2 YYNGEE. CDR3 length: 14 residues. The CDR3 is CASSAQGTGGEAFF. For the CDR3, the DNA is TGTGCCAGCAGTGCGCAAGGGACAGGCGGAGAGGCTTTCTTT.

The CDR3 DNA is TGCGCCAGCAGCCCCTGGACAGGGGATGGCTACACCTTC. Amino acid sequence: CASSPWTGDGYTF. J is TRBJ1-2 and V is TRBV5-1; TRBD1 matches 9 bases. The junction had 4 bases not matched to a gene; V was cut back by 4 bases and J by 6 bases. Germline V gene data show CDR1 as SGHRS and CDR2 as YFSETQ. The CDR3 loop spans 13 amino acids.

This clone appeared a single time. This chain joins TRBV13 and TRBJ2-5; possible D gene TRBD1, 5 bases. From germline, CDR1 is PRHDT and CDR2 FYEKMQ (reference sequence). Trimming cost V 4 bases and J 5 bases, with 17 bases left between them. This CDR3 contains 15 residues. The CDR3 bases are TGTGCCAGCAGCTCGCGAGGACAATCGGGCGAGACCCAGTACTTC. This codes for CASSSRGQSGETQYF.

The rearrangement links TRBV27 to TRBJ2-5; 8 positions agree with TRBD2. The junction had 3 bases not matched to a gene; V was cut back by 2 bases and J by 4 bases. The CDR3 extends over 14 amino acids. Germline V lookup: CDR1 MNHEY, CDR2 SMNVEV (reference sequence). CDR3 sequence reads: CASSLGLAAETQYF. CDR3 sequence (DNA): TGTGCCAGCAGTTTAGGACTAGCAGCAGAGACCCAGTACTTC.

The chain links TRBV11-2 to TRBJ2-7; the D gene is possibly TRBD2 (5 bases). The CDR3 is 15 amino acids. CDR1 and CDR2 from the germline V gene are SGHAT and FQNNGV. Deletions cut 5 bases from V and 3 bases from J, with 17 bases between. Here the CDR3 reads CASSPKGGSGYEQYF. CDR3 nucleotide sequence: TGTGCCAGCAGCCCCAAGGGCGGGTCCGGCTACGAGCAGTACTTC.

This chain links TRBV18 with TRBJ1-1; D gene unclear. Germline CDR1 and CDR2: KGHSH and LQKENI. The CDR3 has 15 residues. V dropped 4 bases and J dropped 0 bases, with 12 bases sitting between them. For the CDR3, the DNA is TGTGCCAGCTCACGGTACGACATATTGAACACTGAAGCTTTCTTT. It specifies CASSRYDILNTEAFF.

The chain employs TRBV2 and TRBJ1-2, with 9 bases identical to TRBD1. CDR3 length equals 12 residues. The V and J ends lost 6 bases and 10 bases, in that order; junction bases with no gene match: 6. CDR1 SNHLY and CDR2 FYNNEI come from the germline V gene. CDR3 sequence (DNA): TGTGCCAGCAGACTCCGGGACAGGGCCTACACCTTC. Protein: CASRLRDRAYTF.

This clone was counted between two and nine times. This rearrangement joins TRBV7-9 to TRBJ1-1; the match to TRBD1 covers 9 bases. CDR1 is SEHNR and CDR2 is FQNEAQ in the germline V gene (reference sequence). Trimming removed 9 bases from V and 3 bases from J; junction bases left unmatched: 11. The CDR3 runs to 15 residues. CDR3 residues: CASSLGTGLYTEAFF. CDR3 nucleotides: TGTGCCAGTAGCCTCGGGACAGGGTTGTACACTGAAGCTTTCTTT. The full variable domain, with the rest looked up from reference TRBV7-9 and TRBJ1-1, is DTGVSQNPRHKITKRGQNVTFRCDPISEHNRLYWYRQTLGQGPEFLTYFQNEAQLEKSRLLSDRFSAERPKGSFSTLEIQRTEQGDSAMYLCASSLGTGLYTEAFFGQGTRLTVV.

The chain has TRBV28 and TRBJ1-4, with a weak D call TRBD1 (5 bases). This CDR3 region has 15 residues. Germline lookup yields CDR1 MDHEN and CDR2 SYDVKM. V lost 6 bases and J lost 3, with 14 bases in between. The CDR3 loop is CASSPTGASNEKLFF. The CDR3 DNA reads TGTGCCAGCAGCCCTACTGGGGCCTCTAATGAAAAACTGTTTTTT.

The gene calls are TRBV7-9 and TRBJ1-5; 7 bases line up with TRBD1. This CDR3 region has 12 residues. CDR1 SEHNR and CDR2 FQNEAQ come from the germline V gene (reference sequence). V trimming: 8 bases; J trimming: 6 bases; junction bases outside the gene matches: 4. CDR3 region: CASDRDGQPQHF. The DNA for the CDR3 is TGTGCCAGCGACAGGGATGGTCAGCCCCAGCATTTT.